This T cell receptor (beta chain) was identified in a study of identical twins. In germline, CDR1 is MDHEN, CDR2 SYDVKM. The CDR3 has 15 residues. V was pared by 6 bases and J by 3 bases, with 6 bases of the junction left unmatched. Each CDR3 protein is one row after TCRdb ran MiXCR on the 5' RACE reads. The sample gives some 500,000 distinct CDR3 sequences, 11% to 15% of which show up once; approximately 0.52% is in the top ten. There are a few counts of this clonotype. These data also formed part of another study, on yellow fever vaccine responses in identical twins.

Sequencing was done on a sample of CD4+ T cells sorted from blood. This rearrangement joins TRBV28 to TRBJ2-7, with TRBD2 identical over 12 bases. The receptor was derived from a young woman in good health. CDR3 DNA sequence: TGTGCCAGCAGAAGCCAACTAGCGGGAGGCTACGAGCAGTACTTC. It codes for CASRSQLAGGYEQYF.